This is a list of T cell receptor beta chains from one sample in a study of T cell responses to AZD1222 COVID-19 vaccine. Sequencing was performed with immunoSEQ multiplex PCR; in TCRdb, only in-frame clones are kept and a portion is missing. This table has 130,000 or so clones, around 94% appearing once. The sample consisted of peripheral blood, taken on day 0 of AZD1222 vaccination. The receptors shown here come from an adult in good health. Each CDR3 is given with its conserved first and last residue. D genes are given only for firm matches. Clone size appears in some rows only: once, few, many, or a class for an expanded clone.

CDR3nt | CDR3aa | j_gene | d_gene | abundance | v_gene
TGTGCCAGCAGCCGGAGCAGCAGGGGTAGTACTGAAGCTTTCTTT | CASSRSSRGSTEAFF | TRBJ1-1 | NA | NA | TRBV3-1/TRBV3-2
TGTGCCAGCAGCCAAGGCGGTGAAAAACTGTTTTTT | CASSQGGEKLFF | TRBJ1-4 | NA | NA | TRBV14
TGCGCCAGCAGCGGGACTAGCGGAACCAATGAGCAGTTCTTC | CASSGTSGTNEQFF | TRBJ2-1 | TRBD2 | NA | TRBV4-1
TGCGCCAGCAGCCCAAGGGGGCACCCCTCCTACGAGCAGTACTTC | CASSPRGHPSYEQYF | TRBJ2-7 | TRBD1 | NA | TRBV4-1
TGTGCCAGCAGCCCCGTAATAGCGGGACCGTACGAGCAGTACTTC | CASSPVIAGPYEQYF | TRBJ2-7 | TRBD2 | NA | TRBV7-2
TGTGCCTGGAGGGAGCAGGGCACTGGGGCCAACGTCCTGACTTTC | CAWREQGTGANVLTF | TRBJ2-6 | NA | NA | TRBV30
TGTGCCAGCTCATTGGGACGCCGGCAAACTGAAGCTTTCTTT | CASSLGRRQTEAFF | TRBJ1-1 | NA | NA | TRBV18
TGTGCCAGCAGCACATGGGGCCAGGGACAGACAGGGGTTCTGAACGAGCAGTACTTC | CASSTWGQGQTGVLNEQYF | TRBJ2-7 | TRBD1 | NA | TRBV7-8
TGTGCCAGCAGTCCCAGCCCGGGGTCGTATGGCTACACCTTC | CASSPSPGSYGYTF | TRBJ1-2 | NA | NA | TRBV5-4
TGTGCCAGCAGCTTACAGGGGAGGGGAAATTCACCCCTCCACTTT | CASSLQGRGNSPLHF | TRBJ1-6 | NA | NA | TRBV7-2
TGTGCCAGCAGTGGTCGGGCGGGGACTTATGGCTACACCTTC | CASSGRAGTYGYTF | TRBJ1-2 | NA | NA | TRBV2
TGTGCCTGGAGTCGGCAGGGGTACGAGCAGTACTTC | CAWSRQGYEQYF | TRBJ2-7 | NA | NA | TRBV30
TGCAGCGTGTCGGGCCCAGGGGATGAAAAACTGTTTTTT | CSVSGPGDEKLFF | TRBJ1-4 | NA | NA | TRBV29-1
TGTGCCAGCTCACCAGAGGAGACCCAGTACTTC | CASSPEETQYF | TRBJ2-5 | NA | NA | TRBV18
TGTGCCAGCAGCCTCTACAGACAGTATGGCTACACCTTC | CASSLYRQYGYTF | TRBJ1-2 | NA | NA | TRBV3-1/TRBV3-2
TGTGCCTGGAATGGGCGGGGCTCCTACGAGCAGTACTTC | CAWNGRGSYEQYF | TRBJ2-7 | NA | NA | TRBV30
TGTGCCAGCAGGGAGTACAGGGAGTGGGGAAACACCATATATTTT | CASREYREWGNTIYF | TRBJ1-3 | NA | NA | TRBV6-5
TGTGCCAGCAGTTACTCGACAGGGGCGGGTGGCTACACCTTC | CASSYSTGAGGYTF | TRBJ1-2 | TRBD1 | NA | TRBV6-5
TGTGCCAGCAGTTACAGGCAGGAGCCGATCGGGGGTGGCTACACCTTC | CASSYRQEPIGGGYTF | TRBJ1-2 | NA | NA | TRBV6-2/TRBV6-3
TGTGCCAGCAGCCAAGGGAGCCCCTCCTACGAGCAGTACTTC | CASSQGSPSYEQYF | TRBJ2-7 | NA | NA | TRBV3-1/TRBV3-2
TGTGCCAGTAGGGGGGCCAGCGGGAGTAAGTATGAGCAGTTCTTC | CASRGASGSKYEQFF | TRBJ2-1 | TRBD2 | NA | TRBV19
TGTGCCAGCTCACCCCCAGGACTAGCGACAGATACGCAGTATTTT | CASSPPGLATDTQYF | TRBJ2-3 | TRBD2 | NA | TRBV18
TGTGCCAGCAGTCCCCACAGGGGAGGCTTCGGGCAGTACTTC | CASSPHRGGFGQYF | TRBJ2-7 | NA | NA | TRBV6-5
TGCGCCAGCAGCTTGGGAGGGAACTACGAGCAGTACTTC | CASSLGGNYEQYF | TRBJ2-7 | NA | NA | TRBV5-1
TGTGCCACCAGCAGAGCCCCTAGCGGGAGTTACGAGCAGTACTTC | CATSRAPSGSYEQYF | TRBJ2-7 | TRBD2 | once | TRBV15
TGTGCCAGCAGCCCAATGTTAGGGGACCAGCCCCAGCATTTT | CASSPMLGDQPQHF | TRBJ1-5 | NA | NA | TRBV6-5
TGTGCCAGCAGGGAGGACACCTACGAGCAGTACTTC | CASREDTYEQYF | TRBJ2-7 | NA | few | TRBV5-4
TGTGCCAGCAGCTTATCTCCTCCGGGGACAGTCGGAAACACCATATATTTT | CASSLSPPGTVGNTIYF | TRBJ1-3 | TRBD1 | NA | TRBV7-2